This is a list of T cell receptor beta chains from one sample in a study of shared clonotypes between healthy human individuals. Produced via immunoSEQ multiplex PCR; TCRdb's table is partial and in-frame only. Of millions of clones in the sample, about 95% were seen once. The specimen sequenced was naive CD8+ T cells sorted from blood. These receptors came from a man aged 18 to 29 in good health. The CDR3 runs from the conserved cysteine through the conserved F or W. The order of the fields is V gene, D gene, CDR3 length, J gene, clone size, CDR3 DNA, CDR3 protein. A D gene is named only where the DNA matches it firmly. Not every row has a clone size; where given, it reads once, few, many or a size class.

v_call: TRBV4-1; d_call: NA; cdr3_length: 15; j_call: TRBJ1-2; clone_size: NA; cdr3_nt: TGCGCCAGCAGCCAAGTAGTACCGGACCCCTATGGCTACACCTTC; cdr3_aa: CASSQVVPDPYGYTF
v_call: TRBV7-9; d_call: NA; cdr3_length: 12; j_call: TRBJ2-7; clone_size: NA; cdr3_nt: TGTGCCAGCAGCTTGGGGCTAGACGAGCAGTACTTC; cdr3_aa: CASSLGLDEQYF
v_call: TRBV6-1; d_call: TRBD1; cdr3_length: 15; j_call: TRBJ2-3; clone_size: NA; cdr3_nt: TGTGCCAGCAGTGAACTTTGGACAGGGTATAATACGCAGTATTTT; cdr3_aa: CASSELWTGYNTQYF
v_call: TRBV29-1; d_call: TRBD2; cdr3_length: 15; j_call: TRBJ2-6; clone_size: NA; cdr3_nt: TGCAGCGTGGTGGGAGGGGTGGTTGGGGCCAACGTCCTGACTTTC; cdr3_aa: CSVVGGVVGANVLTF
v_call: TRBV9; d_call: NA; cdr3_length: 15; j_call: TRBJ1-4; clone_size: NA; cdr3_nt: TGTGCCAGCAGCGCGGGGGACACAACTAATGAAAAACTGTTTTTT; cdr3_aa: CASSAGDTTNEKLFF
v_call: TRBV5-4; d_call: NA; cdr3_length: 12; j_call: TRBJ2-3; clone_size: NA; cdr3_nt: TGTGCCAGCAGCTTGGAGAAAAATACGCAGTATTTT; cdr3_aa: CASSLEKNTQYF
v_call: TRBV28; d_call: NA; cdr3_length: 15; j_call: TRBJ2-2; clone_size: NA; cdr3_nt: TGTGCCAGCAGCCTCGTGGGGTCGAACACCGGGGAGCTGTTTTTT; cdr3_aa: CASSLVGSNTGELFF
v_call: TRBV10-3; d_call: TRBD1; cdr3_length: 18; j_call: TRBJ2-1; clone_size: NA; cdr3_nt: TGTGCCATCAGTGACCCTCTCTCTCGGGACAGGGTCAACAATGAGCAGTTCTTC; cdr3_aa: CAISDPLSRDRVNNEQFF
v_call: TRBV5-1; d_call: NA; cdr3_length: 16; j_call: TRBJ2-3; clone_size: NA; cdr3_nt: TGCGCCAGCAGCTTGGGTCAGGGCGTGGGGCTTGATACGCAGTATTTT; cdr3_aa: CASSLGQGVGLDTQYF
v_call: TRBV12-1; d_call: NA; cdr3_length: 15; j_call: TRBJ1-2; clone_size: NA; cdr3_nt: TGTGCCAGCAGCTTTGCGCAGAAGGGATACTATGGCTACACCTTC; cdr3_aa: CASSFAQKGYYGYTF
v_call: TRBV12-5; d_call: TRBD1; cdr3_length: 15; j_call: TRBJ2-2; clone_size: NA; cdr3_nt: TGTGCTAGTGGTAGTAGGGACAGACCCACCGGGGAGCTGTTTTTT; cdr3_aa: CASGSRDRPTGELFF
v_call: TRBV7-3; d_call: NA; cdr3_length: 16; j_call: TRBJ1-5; clone_size: NA; cdr3_nt: TGTGCCAGCAGAAACGGGACCCACCCTGGGAATCAGCCCCAGCATTTT; cdr3_aa: CASRNGTHPGNQPQHF
v_call: TRBV28; d_call: TRBD1; cdr3_length: 15; j_call: TRBJ2-7; clone_size: NA; cdr3_nt: TGTGCCAGCACCTTCCGTGGGACAGGGGTGCACGAGCAGTACTTC; cdr3_aa: CASTFRGTGVHEQYF
v_call: TRBV4-2; d_call: NA; cdr3_length: 15; j_call: TRBJ1-3; clone_size: NA; cdr3_nt: TGTGCCAGCAGCCAAGAAGGGAACTCTGGAAACACCATATATTTT; cdr3_aa: CASSQEGNSGNTIYF
v_call: TRBV28; d_call: NA; cdr3_length: 12; j_call: TRBJ2-7; clone_size: NA; cdr3_nt: TGTGCCAGCAGTTTAAGGGGCGACGAGCAGTACTTC; cdr3_aa: CASSLRGDEQYF
v_call: TRBV6-5; d_call: NA; cdr3_length: 11; j_call: TRBJ2-7; clone_size: NA; cdr3_nt: TGTGCCAGCAGGCATGGTTACGAGCAGTACTTC; cdr3_aa: CASRHGYEQYF
v_call: TRBV7-9; d_call: TRBD1; cdr3_length: 17; j_call: TRBJ2-3; clone_size: NA; cdr3_nt: TGTGCCAGCAGCCCCGAGACAGGGGGCGCTCGGGCAGATACGCAGTATTTT; cdr3_aa: CASSPETGGARADTQYF
v_call: TRBV11-1; d_call: NA; cdr3_length: 16; j_call: TRBJ2-7; clone_size: NA; cdr3_nt: TGTGCCAGCAGCCCCCGGAGGGGGCAGGGGGCCTACGAGCAGTACTTC; cdr3_aa: CASSPRRGQGAYEQYF
v_call: TRBV11-1; d_call: NA; cdr3_length: 12; j_call: TRBJ1-4; clone_size: NA; cdr3_nt: TGTGCCAGCAGCTTAGATTCTGAAAAACTGTTTTTT; cdr3_aa: CASSLDSEKLFF
v_call: TRBV6-1; d_call: NA; cdr3_length: 15; j_call: TRBJ2-1; clone_size: NA; cdr3_nt: TGTGCCAGCAGTGTCGGGACCGATCCCTACAATGAGCAGTTCTTC; cdr3_aa: CASSVGTDPYNEQFF
v_call: TRBV7-9; d_call: TRBD2; cdr3_length: 16; j_call: TRBJ2-7; clone_size: NA; cdr3_nt: TGTGCCAGCAGCTTAAACTCGGCTAGCGGGCTTTACGAGCAGTACTTC; cdr3_aa: CASSLNSASGLYEQYF
v_call: TRBV2; d_call: TRBD2; cdr3_length: 15; j_call: TRBJ2-3; clone_size: NA; cdr3_nt: TGTGCCAGCAGGGAGACTAGCGGGAGGACAGATACGCAGTATTTT; cdr3_aa: CASRETSGRTDTQYF
v_call: TRBV7-2; d_call: NA; cdr3_length: 16; j_call: TRBJ1-4; clone_size: NA; cdr3_nt: TGTGCCAGCAGCACGATGCCAGGGGAAGTTAATGAAAAACTGTTTTTT; cdr3_aa: CASSTMPGEVNEKLFF
v_call: TRBV19; d_call: TRBD2; cdr3_length: 16; j_call: TRBJ2-1; clone_size: NA; cdr3_nt: TGTGCCAGTAGTATCGTCCCGGGACTAGCGGGAGATGAGCAGTTCTTC; cdr3_aa: CASSIVPGLAGDEQFF
v_call: TRBV9; d_call: TRBD2; cdr3_length: 15; j_call: TRBJ2-1; clone_size: NA; cdr3_nt: TGTGCCAGCAGCGCCGACTTGAGGGAGGGACGGGAGCAGTTCTTC; cdr3_aa: CASSADLREGREQFF
v_call: TRBV7-9; d_call: TRBD1; cdr3_length: 12; j_call: TRBJ2-7; clone_size: NA; cdr3_nt: TGTGCCAGCAGCTTAGCCGGACAGGGGTATTACTTC; cdr3_aa: CASSLAGQGYYF
v_call: TRBV27; d_call: TRBD2; cdr3_length: 15; j_call: TRBJ2-7; clone_size: NA; cdr3_nt: TGTGCCAGCAGTTTACTAGCGGGGGGGCTCTACGAGCAGTACTTC; cdr3_aa: CASSLLAGGLYEQYF
v_call: TRBV7-2; d_call: NA; cdr3_length: 9; j_call: TRBJ1-2; clone_size: few; cdr3_nt: TGTGCCAGCCTCTATGGCTACACCTTC; cdr3_aa: CASLYGYTF
v_call: TRBV30; d_call: NA; cdr3_length: 14; j_call: TRBJ1-2; clone_size: NA; cdr3_nt: TGTGCCTGGAGCACACCCGTTAGGCTGGATGGCTACACCTTC; cdr3_aa: CAWSTPVRLDGYTF
v_call: TRBV27; d_call: TRBD1; cdr3_length: 14; j_call: TRBJ2-7; clone_size: NA; cdr3_nt: TGTGCCAGCAGTTCCGGGACAGGTTTTAGCGAGCAGTACTTC; cdr3_aa: CASSSGTGFSEQYF
v_call: TRBV28; d_call: NA; cdr3_length: 14; j_call: TRBJ1-2; clone_size: once; cdr3_nt: TGTGCCAGCAGTTTTAAGGGACGGAACTATGGCTACACCTTC; cdr3_aa: CASSFKGRNYGYTF
v_call: TRBV15; d_call: TRBD2; cdr3_length: 14; j_call: TRBJ2-7; clone_size: NA; cdr3_nt: TGTGCCACCAGCCGCGGGGGGGAAGCCTACGAGCAGTACTTC; cdr3_aa: CATSRGGEAYEQYF
v_call: TRBV13; d_call: NA; cdr3_length: 16; j_call: TRBJ1-4; clone_size: NA; cdr3_nt: TGTGCCAGCAGCTCTACCGAGGGTGCAACTAATGAAAAACTGTTTTTT; cdr3_aa: CASSSTEGATNEKLFF
v_call: TRBV13; d_call: NA; cdr3_length: 14; j_call: TRBJ2-1; clone_size: few; cdr3_nt: TGTGCCAGCAGCTTAGGGAGCTCCTACAATGAGCAGTTCTTC; cdr3_aa: CASSLGSSYNEQFF
v_call: TRBV4-1; d_call: TRBD2; cdr3_length: 15; j_call: TRBJ2-1; clone_size: NA; cdr3_nt: TGCGCCAGCAGCCAGGGGGGGAGGGCCCTCAATGAGCAGTTCTTC; cdr3_aa: CASSQGGRALNEQFF
v_call: TRBV9; d_call: NA; cdr3_length: 14; j_call: TRBJ2-7; clone_size: NA; cdr3_nt: TGTGCCAGCAGCCCAGGAGGGCCTGGGGACGAGCAGTACTTC; cdr3_aa: CASSPGGPGDEQYF
v_call: TRBV7-9; d_call: NA; cdr3_length: 16; j_call: TRBJ2-5; clone_size: NA; cdr3_nt: TGTGCCAGCAGCGCGAGGTGGTTTTCGGACCAAGAGACCCAGTACTTC; cdr3_aa: CASSARWFSDQETQYF
v_call: TRBV6-5; d_call: NA; cdr3_length: 13; j_call: TRBJ2-2; clone_size: NA; cdr3_nt: TGTGCCAGCAGACCTCAGGGGTCCGGGGAGCTGTTTTTT; cdr3_aa: CASRPQGSGELFF
v_call: TRBV7-9; d_call: NA; cdr3_length: 17; j_call: TRBJ2-7; clone_size: NA; cdr3_nt: TGTGCCAGCAACCCCCCCCGGGCGGAGAGGGGTTCCTACGAGCAGTACTTC; cdr3_aa: CASNPPRAERGSYEQYF
v_call: TRBV30; d_call: NA; cdr3_length: 12; j_call: TRBJ2-7; clone_size: NA; cdr3_nt: TGTGCCTGGACAGGGATGGCCTACGAGCAGTACTTC; cdr3_aa: CAWTGMAYEQYF
v_call: TRBV5-6; d_call: TRBD1; cdr3_length: 14; j_call: TRBJ2-1; clone_size: once; cdr3_nt: TGTGCCAGCAGCTTGATGGACAGGGGAGATGAGCAGTTCTTC; cdr3_aa: CASSLMDRGDEQFF
v_call: TRBV5-1; d_call: TRBD2; cdr3_length: 14; j_call: TRBJ2-1; clone_size: NA; cdr3_nt: TGCGCCAGCAGCCCCGGACTAGCGGGAAATGAGCAGTTCTTC; cdr3_aa: CASSPGLAGNEQFF
v_call: TRBV10-3; d_call: NA; cdr3_length: 12; j_call: TRBJ1-2; clone_size: NA; cdr3_nt: TGTGCCATCAGTCGGGACCCTTATGGCTACACCTTC; cdr3_aa: CAISRDPYGYTF
v_call: TRBV18; d_call: TRBD1; cdr3_length: 18; j_call: TRBJ1-3; clone_size: NA; cdr3_nt: TGTGCCAGCTCACCGGCGGACAGGACTAACGAGCCTGGAAACACCATATATTTT; cdr3_aa: CASSPADRTNEPGNTIYF
v_call: TRBV7-9; d_call: NA; cdr3_length: 14; j_call: TRBJ1-2; clone_size: NA; cdr3_nt: TGTGCCAGCAGCGCTGGTAACGAAAACTATGGCTACACCTTC; cdr3_aa: CASSAGNENYGYTF
v_call: TRBV5-4; d_call: NA; cdr3_length: 13; j_call: TRBJ2-5; clone_size: NA; cdr3_nt: TGTGCCAGCAACGGGGGATCGGGAGAGACCCAGTACTTC; cdr3_aa: CASNGGSGETQYF
v_call: TRBV7-9; d_call: NA; cdr3_length: 17; j_call: TRBJ2-4; clone_size: NA; cdr3_nt: TGTGCCAGCAGCCAGAGGACAGCAGAACCCCATGGGAACATTCAGTACTTC; cdr3_aa: CASSQRTAEPHGNIQYF
v_call: TRBV11-2; d_call: NA; cdr3_length: 15; j_call: TRBJ2-2; clone_size: NA; cdr3_nt: TGTGCCAACAGCTTACCACCAGGAAACACCGGGGAGCTGTTTTTT; cdr3_aa: CANSLPPGNTGELFF
v_call: TRBV25-1; d_call: NA; cdr3_length: 13; j_call: TRBJ1-1; clone_size: NA; cdr3_nt: TGTGCCAGCAGCTATAAGGGTAGCCCTGAAGCTTTCTTT; cdr3_aa: CASSYKGSPEAFF
v_call: TRBV5-8; d_call: TRBD2; cdr3_length: 17; j_call: TRBJ2-3; clone_size: NA; cdr3_nt: TGTGCCAGCAGCTTGGTAATCACTAGCGGGAGTCCAGATACGCAGTATTTT; cdr3_aa: CASSLVITSGSPDTQYF